The 7 T cell receptor beta chains presented below share a single source sample, sequenced in a study of T cell responses to AZD1222 COVID-19 vaccine (dated by TCRdb to the early 2020s). Libraries were built with the immunoSEQ multiplex PCR assay. TCRdb obtained this table from immuneACCESS and retained in-frame rearrangements with V and J assigned. These tables miss some clones; where compared with another copy, unresolved V genes account for less than half of the shortfall, and the remainder is unexplained. This sample gives over 100,000 clones in total; almost 95% of them show up just once. The ten most abundant clones make up 1.7% of the sample. Sample time point, as interpreted from the label and publication: baseline before first vaccination. Sequencing used peripheral blood, obtained on day 0 of AZD1222 vaccination. These receptors came from an adult in good health.

The chain is built from TRBV27 and TRBJ1-2; 9 positions agree with TRBD1. CDR3 length: 13 residues. Germline values: CDR1 MNHEY, CDR2 SMNVEV (reference sequence). V lost 6 bases and J lost 7; bases outside the gene matches: 6. CDR3 sequence: CASSPQGAVGYTF. CDR3 bases: TGTGCCAGCAGCCCACAGGGGGCGGTTGGCTACACCTTC.

This chain connects TRBV5-6 to TRBJ1-2; no reliable D call. CDR1 and CDR2 (germline): SGHDT, YYEEEE. V was cut by 0 bases and J by 8 bases, with 14 bases left in between. The CDR3 length is 14 residues. The CDR3 spells CASSLGLPGVGYTF. Here the CDR3 DNA reads TGTGCCAGCAGCTTGGGGCTTCCGGGCGTCGGCTACACCTTC.

J is TRBJ1-1 and V is TRBV24-1; D is uncertain. With 4 bases removed from V and 11 bases from J, the gap between germline ends came to 10 bases. CDR3 size: 11 residues. Germline V lookup: CDR1 KGHDR, CDR2 SFDVKD. The CDR3 sequence is CATSDYGRAFF. As DNA, the CDR3 is TGTGCCACCAGTGACTATGGACGGGCTTTCTTT.

The chain uses TRBV7-2 and TRBJ1-6, with D tentatively TRBD1 (6 bases). V gave up 3 bases and J gave up 5 bases, with 8 bases separating them. CDR3 length: 14 residues. Germline lookup yields CDR1 SGHTA and CDR2 FQGNSA. CDR3 sequence (DNA): TGTGCCAGCAGCTTGGACAGAGATAATTCACCCCTCCACTTT. This gives the protein CASSLDRDNSPLHF.

The V and J genes are TRBV25-1 and TRBJ2-1, with 9 bases matching TRBD2. The CDR3 is made up of 15 amino acids. Germline trimming cut 6 bases from V and 0 bases from J; bases unmatched to any gene: 3. Germline V gene lookup returns CDR1 MGHDK and CDR2 SYGVNS. CDR3 in amino acids: CASSAAGGSYNEQFF. The CDR3 region has the DNA TGTGCCAGCAGCGCAGCGGGAGGCTCCTACAATGAGCAGTTCTTC.

V gene TRBV5-1 combines with J gene TRBJ2-7; 16 bases are a match to TRBD2. Germline CDR1 reads SGHRS; CDR2 reads YFSETQ. CDR3 length equals 17 residues. The J segment lost 1 base and the V segment lost 3 bases, leaving 4 bases of the junction unmatched. CDR3 loop: CASSSGLAGGISYEQYF. CDR3 sequence (DNA): TGCGCCAGCAGCTCGGGACTAGCGGGGGGGATTTCCTACGAGCAGTACTTC.

The chain recombines TRBV4-3 with TRBJ2-1; 9 nucleotides match TRBD1. CDR1 LGHNA and CDR2 YSLEER come from the germline V gene. The CDR3 consists of 15 residues. V shed 4 bases, J shed 2 bases, and the junction held 3 bases outside the gene matches. CDR3 sequence: CASSRGQGTYNEQFF. The CDR3 region has the DNA TGCGCCAGCAGCCGGGGACAGGGAACCTACAATGAGCAGTTCTTC.